Listed here are 2 T cell receptor beta chains from one sample, sequenced in a study of blood T cell repertoires in COVID-19. Some clones are missing from TCRdb's copy, which holds only in-frame ones; the method was immunoSEQ multiplex PCR. The sample has about 400,000 clones, 88% seen once. Sequencing was performed on PBMCs or T cells enriched from blood (not recorded which). The origin of the receptors is a woman in her forties with acute COVID-19.

The gene calls are TRBV10-3 and TRBJ1-3, with unresolved D. CDR1 is ENHRY and CDR2 is SYGVKD in the germline V gene. Trimming took 4 bases from V and 3 from J, leaving 4 bases between them. This CDR3 comprises 12 residues. The chain's CDR3 is CAISASGNTIYF. The CDR3 DNA reads TGTGCCATCAGTGCGAGTGGAAACACCATATATTTT.

Comments on this clone: Different DNA sequences within this sample yield the same CDR3. This sequence joins TRBV5-1 and TRBJ2-2; 7 bases agree with TRBD1. This CDR3 has 14 amino acids. V gave up 1 base and J gave up 3 bases; unmatched junction bases: 0. The germline CDR1 and CDR2 sequences are SGHRS and YFSETQ. CDR3 protein: CASSLTGDTGELFF. The CDR3 nucleotides read TGCGCCAGCAGCTTGACAGGGGACACCGGGGAGCTGTTTTTT. Full variable domain (rest looked up from reference TRBV5-1 and TRBJ2-2): KAGVTQTPRYLIKTRGQQVTLSCSPISGHRSVSWYQQTPGQGLQFLFEYFSETQRNKGNFPGRFSGRQFSNSRSEMNVSTLELGDSALYLCASSLTGDTGELFFGEGSRLTVL.